A selection of T cell receptor beta chains follows, all from one sample in a study of patients and donors after allogeneic stem cell transplantation. Using its own MiXCR run on the RT-PCR reads, TCRdb lists one record per CDR3 protein. Of 900,000 to 1,000,000 distinct CDR3 sequences listed, over 15% were seen once; the top ten hold around 5.5%. Sequenced sample: blood, either unsorted or a sorted T cell fraction (not recorded which). The receptors stem from a human donor who was either an allogeneic HSCT recipient or a stem cell or donor lymphocyte infusion donor (not recorded which). It is not recorded whose cells these are; they may come from a transplant donor. CDR3s include the opening cysteine and the closing phenylalanine or tryptophan. Fields, in order: J gene, D gene, V gene, CDR3 length, clone size, CDR3 DNA, CDR3 protein. D genes are given only for firm matches. Clone sizes are given selectively: once, few, many, or a class where the clone is expanded.

j_call: TRBJ2-1; d_call: TRBD1; v_call: TRBV29-1; cdr3_length: 15; clone_size: .; cdr3_nt: TGCAGCGTTTGGCTCATTGGGACAGGAGGGGATGAGCAGTTCTTC; cdr3_aa: CSVWLIGTGGDEQFF
j_call: TRBJ2-7; d_call: TRBD2; v_call: TRBV10-3; cdr3_length: 15; clone_size: .; cdr3_nt: TGTGCCATCAGTGAGAGTCTAGCGGGTTTCTACGAGCAGTACTTC; cdr3_aa: CAISESLAGFYEQYF
j_call: TRBJ2-1; d_call: .; v_call: TRBV6-2/TRBV6-3; cdr3_length: 18; clone_size: .; cdr3_nt: TGTGCCAGCATCCGAACTTCTAGGGGACGGGGGAACTACAATGAGCAGTTCTTC; cdr3_aa: CASIRTSRGRGNYNEQFF
j_call: TRBJ2-5; d_call: .; v_call: TRBV5-1; cdr3_length: 13; clone_size: few; cdr3_nt: TGCGCCAGCAGCATCAGGGAGCAAGAGACCCAGTACTTC; cdr3_aa: CASSIREQETQYF
j_call: TRBJ1-2; d_call: .; v_call: TRBV20-1; cdr3_length: 15; clone_size: many; cdr3_nt: TGCAGTGCTCCCCGGGGGTTGGGCTCAGGCTATGGCTACACCTTC; cdr3_aa: CSAPRGLGSGYGYTF
j_call: TRBJ2-1; d_call: .; v_call: TRBV7-2; cdr3_length: 17; clone_size: few; cdr3_nt: TGTGCCAGCAGCTTAGGTCGGGTCTCCAGAGCCTACAATGAGCAGTTCTTC; cdr3_aa: CASSLGRVSRAYNEQFF
j_call: TRBJ2-2; d_call: .; v_call: TRBV9; cdr3_length: 15; clone_size: few; cdr3_nt: TGTGCCAGCAGCGTAGGTGCTCAGGGCATCGGGGAGCTGTTTTTT; cdr3_aa: CASSVGAQGIGELFF
j_call: TRBJ2-7; d_call: TRBD1; v_call: TRBV27; cdr3_length: 15; clone_size: .; cdr3_nt: TGTGCCAGCAGTTTGGTTCGGGACAGGGGGTTCGAGCAGTACTTC; cdr3_aa: CASSLVRDRGFEQYF
j_call: TRBJ2-1; d_call: .; v_call: TRBV14; cdr3_length: 16; clone_size: .; cdr3_nt: TGTGCCAGCAGCCGAGGGTGGGAGGGGGCCTACAATGAGCAGTTCTTC; cdr3_aa: CASSRGWEGAYNEQFF
j_call: TRBJ2-1; d_call: .; v_call: TRBV4-3; cdr3_length: 17; clone_size: many; cdr3_nt: TGCGCCAGCAGCCCCCGAAGGGGAAGTGGGGGAGACAATGAGCAGTTCTTC; cdr3_aa: CASSPRRGSGGDNEQFF
j_call: TRBJ1-6; d_call: .; v_call: TRBV7-8; cdr3_length: 15; clone_size: .; cdr3_nt: TGTGCCAGCAGCTTAGACCAGGGTAGGGGTTCACCCCTCCACTTT; cdr3_aa: CASSLDQGRGSPLHF
j_call: TRBJ1-1; d_call: .; v_call: TRBV12-5; cdr3_length: 13; clone_size: few; cdr3_nt: TGTGCTAGTGGTCCAACCCCCCGGGCTGAAGCTTTCTTT; cdr3_aa: CASGPTPRAEAFF
j_call: TRBJ2-1; d_call: TRBD2; v_call: TRBV6-1; cdr3_length: 18; clone_size: .; cdr3_nt: TGTGCCAGCAGTGATAAAAGTCTCGGACTAGCGATGTATGATGAGCAGTTCTTC; cdr3_aa: CASSDKSLGLAMYDEQFF
j_call: TRBJ2-1; d_call: TRBD2; v_call: TRBV4-1; cdr3_length: 20; clone_size: few; cdr3_nt: TGCGCCAGCAGCCAAAAGGATAGTAGCGGGAGACTCACTCGATACAATGAGCAGTTCTTC; cdr3_aa: CASSQKDSSGRLTRYNEQFF
j_call: TRBJ2-6; d_call: .; v_call: TRBV20-1; cdr3_length: 17; clone_size: few; cdr3_nt: TGCAGTGCTCTAAGACGGAATGGAGTCTCTGGGGCCAACGTCCTGACTTTC; cdr3_aa: CSALRRNGVSGANVLTF
j_call: TRBJ1-3; d_call: .; v_call: TRBV6-5; cdr3_length: 14; clone_size: few; cdr3_nt: TGTGCCAGCAGTTACTCCGGCGGGAGAAACACCATATATTTT; cdr3_aa: CASSYSGGRNTIYF
j_call: TRBJ2-4; d_call: TRBD1; v_call: TRBV4-1; cdr3_length: 14; clone_size: .; cdr3_nt: TGCGCCAGCAGCCAAGTAAAGACAGGGTATATTCAGTACTTC; cdr3_aa: CASSQVKTGYIQYF
j_call: TRBJ2-2; d_call: .; v_call: TRBV2; cdr3_length: 15; clone_size: few; cdr3_nt: TGTGCAACCCTCCGGGACGGCGGAGGGACCGGGGAGCTGTTTTTT; cdr3_aa: CATLRDGGGTGELFF
j_call: TRBJ2-1; d_call: TRBD2; v_call: TRBV20-1; cdr3_length: 14; clone_size: few; cdr3_nt: TGCAGTGCGGAGCTAGCGGAGGCCTACAATGAGCAGTTCTTC; cdr3_aa: CSAELAEAYNEQFF
j_call: TRBJ2-7; d_call: .; v_call: TRBV27; cdr3_length: 17; clone_size: .; cdr3_nt: TGTGCCAGCCGGGAAGACGGTTGGGCACAGGGAGTCTACGAGCAGTACTTC; cdr3_aa: CASREDGWAQGVYEQYF
j_call: TRBJ2-3; d_call: .; v_call: TRBV11-3; cdr3_length: 15; clone_size: few; cdr3_nt: TGTGCCAGCAGCGATAGAACCTCCAAGGGAGATACGCAGTATTTT; cdr3_aa: CASSDRTSKGDTQYF
j_call: TRBJ1-5; d_call: .; v_call: TRBV6-1; cdr3_length: 14; clone_size: .; cdr3_nt: TGTGCCAGCAGTGACAACAGGAGCAATCAGCCCCAGCATTTT; cdr3_aa: CASSDNRSNQPQHF
j_call: TRBJ2-7; d_call: .; v_call: TRBV25-1; cdr3_length: 14; clone_size: few; cdr3_nt: TGTGCCAGCAGTGTGGGGACCGCTCAGGGAGAGCAGTACTTC; cdr3_aa: CASSVGTAQGEQYF
j_call: TRBJ1-5; d_call: TRBD1; v_call: TRBV12-3/TRBV12-4; cdr3_length: 14; clone_size: .; cdr3_nt: TGTGCCAGCAACCCAGGAGGGGGCGGTGGGCCCCAGCATTTT; cdr3_aa: CASNPGGGGGPQHF
j_call: TRBJ2-7; d_call: .; v_call: TRBV20-1; cdr3_length: 11; clone_size: .; cdr3_nt: TGCAGTGCTAGCTACGGATACGAGCAGTACTTC; cdr3_aa: CSASYGYEQYF
j_call: TRBJ1-1; d_call: TRBD1; v_call: TRBV7-3; cdr3_length: 16; clone_size: few; cdr3_nt: TGTGCCAGCAGCTTAACCCCCGGGACAGGGTGGACTGAAGCTTTCTTT; cdr3_aa: CASSLTPGTGWTEAFF
j_call: TRBJ1-6; d_call: .; v_call: TRBV9; cdr3_length: 13; clone_size: few; cdr3_nt: TGTGCCAGCAGCGTAGAGAGGATTTCACCCCTCCACTTT; cdr3_aa: CASSVERISPLHF
j_call: TRBJ1-1; d_call: .; v_call: TRBV6-1; cdr3_length: 14; clone_size: few; cdr3_nt: TGTGCCAGCACGGGCCGGGGGGTGAGCACTGAAGCTTTCTTT; cdr3_aa: CASTGRGVSTEAFF
j_call: TRBJ2-1; d_call: .; v_call: TRBV6-5; cdr3_length: 16; clone_size: .; cdr3_nt: TGTGCCAGCAGTTACCTACCCGACTCCTCCTACAATGAGCAGTTCTTC; cdr3_aa: CASSYLPDSSYNEQFF
j_call: TRBJ2-1; d_call: TRBD2; v_call: TRBV6-5; cdr3_length: 17; clone_size: few; cdr3_nt: TGTGCCAGCAGTTACTCCGGGACTAGCGGACCCTATGATGAGCAGTTCTTC; cdr3_aa: CASSYSGTSGPYDEQFF
j_call: TRBJ1-2; d_call: .; v_call: TRBV7-9; cdr3_length: 14; clone_size: few; cdr3_nt: TGTGCCAGCAGCAGCACCGGGTTTGCCTATGGCTACACCTTC; cdr3_aa: CASSSTGFAYGYTF